The source of this TCR beta chain is a study of OX40 agonist ivuxolimab in advanced cancers. The data were produced by immunoSEQ multiplex PCR, yet TCRdb's version contains in-frame clones alone and is incomplete. In the table there are tens of thousands of clones, around 90% of which are singletons. V was pared by 0 bases and J by 4 bases, with 6 bases of the junction left unmatched. The CDR3 extends over 17 amino acids. Germline V gene data show CDR1 as SGHVS and CDR2 as FQNEAQ. The chain combines TRBV7-8 with TRBJ1-4; TRBD1 agrees at 9 bases. Sequences were derived from CD4+ or CD8+ T cells sorted from blood, sampled in a trial of the OX40 agonist ivuxolimab. The TCR comes from an adult with an advanced solid tumor such as melanoma, head and neck, liver or kidney cancer. The CDR3 DNA is TGTGCCAGCAGCTTAGCGGGGACAGGGCCCGATAATGAAAAACTGTTTTTT. Translating it yields CASSLAGTGPDNEKLFF.